This T cell receptor beta chain was sequenced during a study of blood T cell repertoires in COVID-19. Study information: Samples representing acute and convalescent COVID-19 were sourced from the United States, Italy and Spain.

As handled by the study authors: The assay estimated nucleated cells by amplifying reference gene primers. Clones were sequenced by immunoSEQ multiplex PCR, and TCRdb holds only the in-frame ones, with some missing. That table is the source of V, J and clone size, and D and trimming were worked out from the DNA. The table lists about 330,000 clones, around 88% of them singletons. The specimen was peripheral blood. This sequence was found in a woman in her forties or fifties with acute or convalescent COVID-19.

The CDR3 here is CASSSSGRGYEQYF. For the CDR3, the DNA is TGTGCCAGCAGCAGCAGCGGGAGAGGGTACGAGCAGTACTTC. The chain combines TRBV7-8 with TRBJ2-7, with TRBD2 identical over 8 bases. The germline CDR1 and CDR2 sequences are SGHVS and FQNEAQ. The trim removed 5 bases at V and 4 bases at J, leaving 7 bases unmatched. The CDR3 consists of 14 residues. Drawing the rest from reference TRBV7-8 and TRBJ2-7, the complete variable domain is GAGVSQSPRYKVAKRGQDVALRCDPISGHVSLFWYQQALGQGPEFLTYFQNEAQLDKSGLPSDRFFAERPEGSVSTLKIQRTQQEDSAVYLCASSSSGRGYEQYFGPGTRLTVT.